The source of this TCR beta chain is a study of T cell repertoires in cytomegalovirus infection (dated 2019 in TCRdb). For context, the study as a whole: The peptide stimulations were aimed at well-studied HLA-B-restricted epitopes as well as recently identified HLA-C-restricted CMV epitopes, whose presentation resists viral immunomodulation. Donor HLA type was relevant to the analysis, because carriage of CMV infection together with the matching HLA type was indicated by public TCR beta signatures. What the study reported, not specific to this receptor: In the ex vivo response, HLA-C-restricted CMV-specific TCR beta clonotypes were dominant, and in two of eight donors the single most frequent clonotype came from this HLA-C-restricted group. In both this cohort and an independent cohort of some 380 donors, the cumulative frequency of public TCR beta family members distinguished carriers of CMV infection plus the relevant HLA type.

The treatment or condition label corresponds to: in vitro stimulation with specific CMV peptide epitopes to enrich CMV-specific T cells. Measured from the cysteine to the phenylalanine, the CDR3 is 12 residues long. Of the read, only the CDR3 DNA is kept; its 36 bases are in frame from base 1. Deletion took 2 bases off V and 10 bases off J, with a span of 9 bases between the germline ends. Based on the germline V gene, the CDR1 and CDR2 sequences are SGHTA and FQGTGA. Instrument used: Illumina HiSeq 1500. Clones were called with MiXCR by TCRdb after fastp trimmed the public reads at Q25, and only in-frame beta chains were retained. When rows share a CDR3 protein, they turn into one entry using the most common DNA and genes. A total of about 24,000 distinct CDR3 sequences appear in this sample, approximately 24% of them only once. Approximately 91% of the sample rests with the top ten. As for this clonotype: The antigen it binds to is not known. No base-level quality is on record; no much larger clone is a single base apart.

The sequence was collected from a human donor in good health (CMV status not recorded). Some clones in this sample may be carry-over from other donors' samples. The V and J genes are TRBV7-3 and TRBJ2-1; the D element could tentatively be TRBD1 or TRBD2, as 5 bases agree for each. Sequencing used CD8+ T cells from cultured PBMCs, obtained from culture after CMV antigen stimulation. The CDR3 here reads CASSLVGDEQFF. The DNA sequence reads TGTGCCAGCAGCTTAGTAGGGGACGAGCAGTTCTTC.